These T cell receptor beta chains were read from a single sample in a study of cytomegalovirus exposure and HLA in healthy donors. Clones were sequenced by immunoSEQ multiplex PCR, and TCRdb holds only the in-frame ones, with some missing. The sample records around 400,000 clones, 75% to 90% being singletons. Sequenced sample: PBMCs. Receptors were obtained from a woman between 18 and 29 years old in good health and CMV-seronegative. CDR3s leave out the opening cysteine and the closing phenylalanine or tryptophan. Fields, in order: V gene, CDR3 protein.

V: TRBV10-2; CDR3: ASLFGELF
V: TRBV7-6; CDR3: ASSLSSTREHPETQY
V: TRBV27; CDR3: ASSFRTNYEQY
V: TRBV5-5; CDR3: ASSSRAGGSHNEQF
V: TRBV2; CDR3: ASTFFPGSQETQY
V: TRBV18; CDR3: ASSARVSNQPQH
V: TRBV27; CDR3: ASSLGRGKNTEAF
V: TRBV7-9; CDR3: ASSLVGGADTQY
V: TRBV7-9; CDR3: ASSLERDSQLPNEQF
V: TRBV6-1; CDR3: AARWGANEKLF
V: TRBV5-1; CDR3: ASSGQQMDEKLF
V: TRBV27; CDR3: ASSHRGRYSNQPQH
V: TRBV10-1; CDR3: ASSESTYEQY
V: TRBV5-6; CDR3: ASVGGRVTYNEQF
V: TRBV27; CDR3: ASSLGGSWGGRMAGYT
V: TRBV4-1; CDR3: ASSQARLTSGSYNEQF
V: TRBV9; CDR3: ASSATPESRVASYT
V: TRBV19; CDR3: ASAGRLVRPNYGYT
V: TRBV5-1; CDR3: ASSAGRLGLEKLF
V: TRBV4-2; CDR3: ASSQELVGDRGLKNIQY
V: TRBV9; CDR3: ASSVAPGSSQPQH
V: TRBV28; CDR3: ASSVRGGGNQPQH
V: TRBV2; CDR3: ASRDFRTESTDTQY
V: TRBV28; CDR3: ASSLSFYGYT
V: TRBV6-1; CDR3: ASSASTGRFDEQF
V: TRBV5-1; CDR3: ASSSRGRGYNSPLH
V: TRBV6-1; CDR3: ASSDSGTSGPGNEQF
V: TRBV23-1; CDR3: ASSPPGAGANVLT
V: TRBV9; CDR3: ASSDPREGTGGSWTEAF
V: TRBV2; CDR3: ASSSMGNTIY
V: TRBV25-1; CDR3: ASSVDRGAYTDTQY
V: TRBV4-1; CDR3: ASSLGQANTGELF
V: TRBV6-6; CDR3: ASSPARRAGTEAF
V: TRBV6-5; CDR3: ASSNLRGRYEQY